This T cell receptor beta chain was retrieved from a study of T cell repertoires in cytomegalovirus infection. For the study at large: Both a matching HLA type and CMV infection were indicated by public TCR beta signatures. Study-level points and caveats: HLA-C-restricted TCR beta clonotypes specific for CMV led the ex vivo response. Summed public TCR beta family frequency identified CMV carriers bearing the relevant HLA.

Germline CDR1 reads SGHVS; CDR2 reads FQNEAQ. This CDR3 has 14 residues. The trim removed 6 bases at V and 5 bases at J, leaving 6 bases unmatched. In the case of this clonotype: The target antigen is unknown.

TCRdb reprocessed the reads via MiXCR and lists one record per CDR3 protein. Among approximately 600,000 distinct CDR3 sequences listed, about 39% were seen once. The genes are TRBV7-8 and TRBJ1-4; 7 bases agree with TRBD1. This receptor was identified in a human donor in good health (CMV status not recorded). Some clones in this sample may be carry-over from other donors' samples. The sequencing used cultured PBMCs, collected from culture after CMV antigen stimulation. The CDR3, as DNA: TGTGCCAGCAGGGAAGGGGGCCGGAATGAAAAACTGTTTTTT. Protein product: CASREGGRNEKLFF.